These 5 T cell receptor beta chains originate from one sample sequenced in a study of shared clonotypes between healthy human individuals. Data came from immunoSEQ multiplex PCR; TCRdb stores just in-frame clones and leaves some out. The repertoire holds some 2,100,000 clones, with about 92% as singletons. Cells designated naive CD8 were CD45RO-negative and were positively selected for CCR7, with terminally differentiated effector memory CD45RA+ cells excluded. Sequencing input: naive CD8+ T cells from PBMCs. These receptors were obtained from a young man in good health. Some clones in this sample may be carry-over from other donors' samples.

The chain links TRBV9 to TRBJ1-2; D gene unclear. Trimming removed 0 bases from V and 5 bases from J, with 11 bases in between. This CDR3 contains 14 residues. The germline gives CDR1 SGDLS, CDR2 YYNGEE. CDR3 DNA: TGTGCCAGCAGCGTAGGAACTCGGTTTTATGGCTACACCTTC. It specifies CASSVGTRFYGYTF. The full variable domain, rest sourced from reference TRBV9 and TRBJ1-2, is DSGVTQTPKHLITATGQRVTLRCSPRSGDLSVYWYQQSLDQGLQFLIQYYNGEERAKGNILERFSAQQFPDLHSELNLSSLELGDSALYFCASSVGTRFYGYTFGSGTRLTVV.

The J gene is TRBJ1-4, the V gene TRBV11-2; D call uncertain. Germline assignment: CDR1 SGHAT and CDR2 FQNNGV. V shed 1 base and J shed 5 bases, with 20 bases lying between them. CDR3 length equals 18 residues. DNA for the CDR3: TGTGCCAGCAGCTTAGCCCTCCCGAGGCCCGATATAAATGAAAAACTGTTTTTT. This sequence encodes CASSLALPRPDINEKLFF.

This sequence joins TRBV28 and TRBJ2-1; TRBD2 matches at 8 bases. The V segment lost 7 bases and the J segment 7 bases; nucleotides outside the gene matches: 12. Germline-derived CDR1 and CDR2 are MDHEN and SYDVKM. The CDR3 loop spans 15 amino acids. The CDR3 protein is CASNPPGRANNEQFF. The CDR3 DNA sequence: TGTGCCAGCAATCCCCCCGGGAGGGCAAATAATGAGCAGTTCTTC. Full variable domain (missing parts from reference TRBV28 and TRBJ2-1): DVKVTQSSRYLVKRTGEKVFLECVQDMDHENMFWYRQDPGLGLRLIYFSYDVKMKEKGDIPEGYSVSREKKERFSLILESASTNQTSMYLCASNPPGRANNEQFFGPGTRLTVL.

The chain is built from TRBV25-1 and TRBJ1-1; D perhaps matches TRBD1 (6 bases). This CDR3 is built from 17 residues. Trimming pared 4 bases from V and 2 bases from J, leaving 20 bases between. In germline, CDR1 is MGHDK, CDR2 SYGVNS. The CDR3 spells CASSGGVVGDTNTEAFF. In DNA form, the CDR3 reads TGTGCCAGCAGTGGGGGGGTAGTGGGGGACACCAACACTGAAGCTTTCTTT.

The chain links TRBV7-9 to TRBJ2-5; TRBD2 agrees at 7 bases. V was clipped by 2 bases and J by 7 bases; unmatched bases: 13. CDR1 is SEHNR, CDR2 FQNEAQ, per germline (reference sequence). CDR3 size: 16 residues. The chain's CDR3 is CASSLPPSLREVTQYF. CDR3 sequence (DNA): TGTGCCAGCAGCTTACCCCCGTCCCTCCGGGAGGTGACCCAGTACTTC. Drawing the rest from reference TRBV7-9 and TRBJ2-5, the complete variable domain is DTGVSQNPRHKITKRGQNVTFRCDPISEHNRLYWYRQTLGQGPEFLTYFQNEAQLEKSRLLSDRFSAERPKGSFSTLEIQRTEQGDSAMYLCASSLPPSLREVTQYFGPGTRLLVL.